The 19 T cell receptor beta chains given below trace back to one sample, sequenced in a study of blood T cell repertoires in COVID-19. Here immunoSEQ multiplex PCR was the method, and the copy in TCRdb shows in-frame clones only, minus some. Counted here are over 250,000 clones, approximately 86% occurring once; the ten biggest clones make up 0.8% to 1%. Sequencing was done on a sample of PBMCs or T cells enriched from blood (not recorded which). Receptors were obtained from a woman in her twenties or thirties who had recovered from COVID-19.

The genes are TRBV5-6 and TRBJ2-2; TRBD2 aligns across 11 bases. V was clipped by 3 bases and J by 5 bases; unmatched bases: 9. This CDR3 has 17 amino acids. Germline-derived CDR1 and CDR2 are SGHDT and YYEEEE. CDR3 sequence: CASSYAGTSGPTGELFF. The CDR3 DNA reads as TGTGCCAGCAGCTACGCCGGGACTAGCGGCCCAACCGGGGAGCTGTTTTTT.

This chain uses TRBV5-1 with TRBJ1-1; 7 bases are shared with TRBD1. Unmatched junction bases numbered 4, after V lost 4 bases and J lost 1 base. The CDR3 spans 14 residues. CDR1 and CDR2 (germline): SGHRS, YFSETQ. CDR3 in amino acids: CASSTTGENTEAFF. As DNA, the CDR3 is TGCGCCAGCAGCACAACAGGGGAGAACACTGAAGCTTTCTTT.

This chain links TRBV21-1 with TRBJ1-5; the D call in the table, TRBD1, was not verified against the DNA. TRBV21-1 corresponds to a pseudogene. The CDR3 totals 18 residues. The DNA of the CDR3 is TGTGCCAGCAGCAAAGCCCCCGGGCCCCGACAGACGAATCAGCCCCAGCATTTT. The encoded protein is CASSKAPGPRQTNQPQHF.

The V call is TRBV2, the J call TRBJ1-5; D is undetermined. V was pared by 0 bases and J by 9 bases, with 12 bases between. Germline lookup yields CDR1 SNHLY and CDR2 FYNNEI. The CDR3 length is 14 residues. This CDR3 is CASSEAQALGPQHF. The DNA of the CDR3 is TGTGCCAGCAGTGAAGCTCAGGCCTTGGGGCCCCAGCATTTT.

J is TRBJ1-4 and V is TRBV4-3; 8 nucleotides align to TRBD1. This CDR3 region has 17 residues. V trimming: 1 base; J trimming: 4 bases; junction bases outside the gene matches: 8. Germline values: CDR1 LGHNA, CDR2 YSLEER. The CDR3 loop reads CASSQAPGGRGNEKLFF. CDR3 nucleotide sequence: TGCGCCAGCAGCCAAGCCCCAGGGGGCCGGGGTAATGAAAAACTGTTTTTT.

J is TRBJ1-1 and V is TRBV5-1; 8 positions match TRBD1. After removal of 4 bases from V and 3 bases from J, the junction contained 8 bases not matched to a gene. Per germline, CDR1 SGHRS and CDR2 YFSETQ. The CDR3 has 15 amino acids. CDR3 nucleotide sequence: TGCGCCAGCAGCCTGAGTGGGACAGGATACACTGAAGCTTTCTTT. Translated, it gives CASSLSGTGYTEAFF.

The CDR3 is CASSPPGLAGGLDTQYF. For the CDR3, the DNA is TGTGCCAGCTCACCCCCCGGACTAGCGGGAGGACTAGATACGCAGTATTTT. The chain links TRBV18 to TRBJ2-3, with TRBD2 identical over 14 bases. This CDR3 region has 17 residues. Unmatched junction bases numbered 7, after V lost 3 bases and J lost 5 bases. The germline CDR1 and CDR2 sequences are KGHSH and LQKENI.

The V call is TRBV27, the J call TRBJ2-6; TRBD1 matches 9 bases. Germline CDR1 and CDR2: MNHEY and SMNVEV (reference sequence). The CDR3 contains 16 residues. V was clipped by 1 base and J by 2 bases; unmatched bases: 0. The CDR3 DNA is TGTGCCAGCAGTTTATGGACAGGGGCTGGGGCCAACGTCCTGACTTTC. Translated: CASSLWTGAGANVLTF.

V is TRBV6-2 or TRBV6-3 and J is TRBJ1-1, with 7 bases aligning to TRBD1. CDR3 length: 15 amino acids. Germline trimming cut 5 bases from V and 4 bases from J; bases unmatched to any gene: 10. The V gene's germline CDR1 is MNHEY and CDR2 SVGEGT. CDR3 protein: CASSGEGGPSTEAFF. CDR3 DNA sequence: TGTGCCAGCAGTGGAGAAGGGGGCCCGAGCACTGAAGCTTTCTTT.

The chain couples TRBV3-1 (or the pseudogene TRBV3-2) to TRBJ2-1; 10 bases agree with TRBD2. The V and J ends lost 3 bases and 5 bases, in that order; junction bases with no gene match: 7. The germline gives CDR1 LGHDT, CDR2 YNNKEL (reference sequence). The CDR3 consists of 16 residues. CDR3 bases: TGTGCCAGCAGCCACCGAATAGCGGGAGGAAACAATGAGCAGTTCTTC. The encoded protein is CASSHRIAGGNNEQFF.

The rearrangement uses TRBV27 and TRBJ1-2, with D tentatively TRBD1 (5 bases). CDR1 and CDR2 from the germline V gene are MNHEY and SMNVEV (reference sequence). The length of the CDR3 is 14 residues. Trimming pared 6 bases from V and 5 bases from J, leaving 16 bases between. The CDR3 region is CASRLQGGQYGYTF. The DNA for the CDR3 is TGTGCCAGCAGACTCCAGGGTGGTCAATATGGCTACACCTTC.

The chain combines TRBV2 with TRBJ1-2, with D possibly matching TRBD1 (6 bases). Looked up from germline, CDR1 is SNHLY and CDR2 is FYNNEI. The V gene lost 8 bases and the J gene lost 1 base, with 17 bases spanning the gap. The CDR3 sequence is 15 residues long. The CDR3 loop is CASVPDSQYNYGYTF. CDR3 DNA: TGTGCCAGCGTCCCGGACAGCCAGTATAACTATGGCTACACCTTC.

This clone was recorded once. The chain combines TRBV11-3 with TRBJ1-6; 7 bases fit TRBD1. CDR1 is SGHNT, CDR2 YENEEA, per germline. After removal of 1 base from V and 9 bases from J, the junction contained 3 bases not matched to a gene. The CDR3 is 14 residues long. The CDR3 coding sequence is TGTGCCAGCAGCTTAGGACAGGGCGGTTCACCCCTCCACTTT. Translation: CASSLGQGGSPLHF.

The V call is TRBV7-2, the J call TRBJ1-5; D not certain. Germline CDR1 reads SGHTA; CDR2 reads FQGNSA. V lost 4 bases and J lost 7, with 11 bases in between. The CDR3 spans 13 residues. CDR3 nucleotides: TGTGCCAGCAGCTCCAGCTTCGGGCAGCCCCAGCATTTT. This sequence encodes CASSSSFGQPQHF. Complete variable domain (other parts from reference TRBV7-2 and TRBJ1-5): GAGVSQSPSNKVTEKGKDVELRCDPISGHTALYWYRQSLGQGLEFLIYFQGNSAPDKSGLPSDRFSAERTGGSVSTLTIQRTQQEDSAVYLCASSSSFGQPQHFGDGTRLSIL.

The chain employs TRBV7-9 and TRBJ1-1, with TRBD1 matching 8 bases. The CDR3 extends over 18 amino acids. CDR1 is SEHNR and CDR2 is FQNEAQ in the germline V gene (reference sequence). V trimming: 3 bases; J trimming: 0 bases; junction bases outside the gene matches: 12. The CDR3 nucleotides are TGTGCCAGCAGCTTTACCGTGGAGGCAGGGGGCATGAACACTGAAGCTTTCTTT. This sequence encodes CASSFTVEAGGMNTEAFF.

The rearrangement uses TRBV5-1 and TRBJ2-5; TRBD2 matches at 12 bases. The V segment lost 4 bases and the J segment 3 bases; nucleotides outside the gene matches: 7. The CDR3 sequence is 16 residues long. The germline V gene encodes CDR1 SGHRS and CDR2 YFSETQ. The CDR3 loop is CASSPPASGGEETQYF. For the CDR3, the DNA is TGCGCCAGCAGCCCTCCGGCTAGCGGGGGGGAAGAGACCCAGTACTTC.

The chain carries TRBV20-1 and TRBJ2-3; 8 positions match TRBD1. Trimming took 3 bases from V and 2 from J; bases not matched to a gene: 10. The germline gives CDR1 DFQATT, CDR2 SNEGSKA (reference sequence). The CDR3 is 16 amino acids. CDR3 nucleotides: TGCAGTGCTAGTCCCCCTTGGCAGGGGGCCACAGATACGCAGTATTTT. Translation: CSASPPWQGATDTQYF.

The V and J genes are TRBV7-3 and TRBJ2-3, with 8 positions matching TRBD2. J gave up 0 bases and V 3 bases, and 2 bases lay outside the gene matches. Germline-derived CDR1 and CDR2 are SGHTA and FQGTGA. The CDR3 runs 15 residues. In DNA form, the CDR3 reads TGTGCCAGCAGCTTCTTAGCGGGAAGCACAGATACGCAGTATTTT. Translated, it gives CASSFLAGSTDTQYF.

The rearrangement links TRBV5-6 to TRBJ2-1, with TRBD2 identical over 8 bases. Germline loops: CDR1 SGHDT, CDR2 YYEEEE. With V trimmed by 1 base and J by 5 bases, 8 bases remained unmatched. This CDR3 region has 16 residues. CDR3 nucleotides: TGTGCCAGCAGCTTGAGGCCGGGACTAGATGACAATGAGCAGTTCTTC. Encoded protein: CASSLRPGLDDNEQFF.